This TCR beta chain was sequenced in a study of blood T cell repertoires in COVID-19 (dated by TCRdb to 2019 to 2021). The study in broad terms: Samples covering the acute and convalescent phases of COVID-19 were provided by collaborators in the United States, Italy and Spain. Where available, HLA class I and class II types were taken from metadata supplied by the sample provider and were not determined by assay-based typing. Subjects who had been exposed to COVID-19, were actively infected with it, or had recovered from it provided the deeply sampled blood TCRbeta repertoires that made up the dataset. Samples came from the ongoing ImmuneRACE study (first 160 participants) plus 1,254 subjects from 6 global collaborators. A freely available public database, intended as a resource for researchers studying the immune response to SARS-CoV-2, is where the repertoires were released. Sample metadata almost always included a de-identified subject ID, COVID-19 status, age in years and sex. The material from the prospective study consisted of cDNA or gDNA derived from T cells, B-cell-depleted T cells, or PBMCs.

About this clone: Its antigen is currently not known. Within one base of it there is no much larger clone, and no base qualities were kept.

Whole blood was collected in K2EDTA tubes by collaborating institutions according to the institutions' own protocols. For TCRbeta analysis, collaborators shipped samples as frozen whole blood, isolated PBMCs, or DNA extracted from either of those sample types. The paper's findings and limits, for the study overall: The quantity of clinical and demographic metadata differed by source and by participant and was supplied without curation.

Trimming takes 3 bases from V and 1 base from J, and the germline ends sit 12 bases apart. The CDR3 sequence holds 15 residues, the cysteine and phenylalanine included. Of all the DNA, just the CDR3 is kept, 45 bases in frame from base 1. CDR1 and CDR2 are drawn from the germline V gene: SGHTA, FQGNSA. The immunoSEQ Assay, a bias-controlled multiplex PCR, was used to amplify TCRbeta CDR3 regions from genomic DNA. The original methods were these. The number of nucleated cells in each sample was estimated by amplification of reference gene primers within the assay. Sequence reads were collapsed and filtered to measure the absolute abundance of every unique TCRbeta CDR3 rearrangement. For each sample, productive Simpson clonality was calculated as the square root of Simpson's diversity index over productive rearrangements. In TCRdb, the immuneACCESS table is reduced to in-frame sequences with V and J assigned. These tables do not hold every clone; where another copy was compared, an unresolved V gene accounts for under half, and the others remain unexplained. V, J and clone size are taken as reported in that table, and D and trimming were inferred from the DNA itself. Recorded for this sample are 55,000 to 80,000 clones; approximately 92% of them occurred a single time. Of the sample, roughly 9.6% is held by the ten largest clones.

The sequence is built from TRBV7-2 and TRBJ1-1; the D gene assignment is ambiguous. This receptor was identified in a man older than 75 with acute or convalescent COVID-19. Input material: peripheral blood. CDR3 region: CASSFRTRRNTEAFF. The DNA is as follows: TGTGCCAGCAGCTTTAGAACCCGTAGGAACACTGAAGCTTTCTTT.